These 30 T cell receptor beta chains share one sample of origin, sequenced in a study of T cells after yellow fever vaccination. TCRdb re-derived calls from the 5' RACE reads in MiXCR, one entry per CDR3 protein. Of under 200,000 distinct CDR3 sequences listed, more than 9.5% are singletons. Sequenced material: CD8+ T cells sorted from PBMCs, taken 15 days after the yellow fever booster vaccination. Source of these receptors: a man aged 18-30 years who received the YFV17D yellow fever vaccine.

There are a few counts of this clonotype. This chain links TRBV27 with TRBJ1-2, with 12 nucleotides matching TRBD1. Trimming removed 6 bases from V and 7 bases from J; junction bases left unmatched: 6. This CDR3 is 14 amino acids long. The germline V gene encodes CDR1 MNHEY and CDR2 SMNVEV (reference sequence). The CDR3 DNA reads TGTGCCAGCAGCCCGGGACAGGGGGCACTTGGCTACACCTTC. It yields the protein CASSPGQGALGYTF.

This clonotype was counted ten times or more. The CDR3: CASSSTGVGNQPQHF. As DNA, the CDR3 is TGTGCCAGCAGTTCGACAGGGGTCGGCAATCAGCCCCAGCATTTT. The V and J genes are TRBV27 and TRBJ1-5; TRBD1 aligns across 8 bases. The CDR3 length is 15 residues. V dropped 4 bases and J dropped 2; count of bases not matched to a gene: 4. CDR1 and CDR2 (germline): MNHEY, SMNVEV (reference sequence).

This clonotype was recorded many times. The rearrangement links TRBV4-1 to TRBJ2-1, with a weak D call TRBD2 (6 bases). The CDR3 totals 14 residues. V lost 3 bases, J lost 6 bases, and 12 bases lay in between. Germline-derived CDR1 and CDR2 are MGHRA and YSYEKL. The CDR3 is CASSQLPGGNEQFF. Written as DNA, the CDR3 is TGCGCCAGCAGCCAGCTTCCCGGGGGCAATGAGCAGTTCTTC.

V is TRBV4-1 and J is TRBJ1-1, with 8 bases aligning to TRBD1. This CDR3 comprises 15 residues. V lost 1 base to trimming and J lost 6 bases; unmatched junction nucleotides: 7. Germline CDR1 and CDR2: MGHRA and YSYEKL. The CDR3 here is CASSQVWTGSAEAFF. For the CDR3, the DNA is TGCGCCAGCAGCCAAGTGTGGACAGGGTCGGCTGAAGCTTTCTTT.

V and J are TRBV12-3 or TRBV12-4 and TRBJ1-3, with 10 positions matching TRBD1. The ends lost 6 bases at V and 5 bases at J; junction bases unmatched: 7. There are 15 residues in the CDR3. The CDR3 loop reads CASRLRDRGRNTIYF. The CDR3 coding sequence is TGTGCCAGCAGACTCCGGGACAGGGGAAGAAACACCATATATTTT.

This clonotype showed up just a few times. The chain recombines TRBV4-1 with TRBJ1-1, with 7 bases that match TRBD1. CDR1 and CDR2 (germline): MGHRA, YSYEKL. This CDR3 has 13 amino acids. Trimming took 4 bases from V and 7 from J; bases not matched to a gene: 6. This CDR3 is CASSPQGNFEAFF. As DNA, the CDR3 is TGCGCCAGCAGCCCACAGGGGAACTTTGAAGCTTTCTTT.

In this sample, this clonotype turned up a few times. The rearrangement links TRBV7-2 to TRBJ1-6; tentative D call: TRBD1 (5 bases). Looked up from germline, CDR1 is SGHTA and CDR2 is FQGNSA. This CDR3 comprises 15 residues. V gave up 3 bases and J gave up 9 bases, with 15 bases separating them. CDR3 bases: TGTGCCAGCAGCTTTGGGGGGGGTTACGGTTCACCCCTCCACTTT. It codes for CASSFGGGYGSPLHF.

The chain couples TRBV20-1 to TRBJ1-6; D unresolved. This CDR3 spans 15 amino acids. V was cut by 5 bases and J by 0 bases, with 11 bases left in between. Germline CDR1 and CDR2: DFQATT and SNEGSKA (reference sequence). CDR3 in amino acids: CSARSPDSYNSPLHF. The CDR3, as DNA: TGCAGTGCTCGGTCTCCGGACTCCTATAATTCACCCCTCCACTTT.

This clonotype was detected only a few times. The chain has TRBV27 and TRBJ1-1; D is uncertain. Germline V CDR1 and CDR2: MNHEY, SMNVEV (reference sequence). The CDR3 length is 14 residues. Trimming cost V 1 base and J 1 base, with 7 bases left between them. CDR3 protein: CASSLLAGNTEAFF. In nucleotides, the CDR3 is TGTGCCAGCAGTTTATTGGCTGGGAACACTGAAGCTTTCTTT.

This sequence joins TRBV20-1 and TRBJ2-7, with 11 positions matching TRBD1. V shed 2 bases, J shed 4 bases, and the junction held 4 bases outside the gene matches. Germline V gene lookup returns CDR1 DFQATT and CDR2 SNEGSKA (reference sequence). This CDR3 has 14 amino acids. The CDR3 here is CSARRDRGYYEQYV. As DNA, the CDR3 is TGCAGTGCTAGAAGGGACAGGGGGTATTACGAGCAGTACGTC.

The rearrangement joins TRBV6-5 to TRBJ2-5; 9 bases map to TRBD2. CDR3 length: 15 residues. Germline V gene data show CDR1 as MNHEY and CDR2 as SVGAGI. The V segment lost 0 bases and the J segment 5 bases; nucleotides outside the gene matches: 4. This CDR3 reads CASSYSAGGRETQYF. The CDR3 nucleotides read TGTGCCAGCAGTTACTCGGCGGGGGGGCGGGAGACCCAGTACTTC.

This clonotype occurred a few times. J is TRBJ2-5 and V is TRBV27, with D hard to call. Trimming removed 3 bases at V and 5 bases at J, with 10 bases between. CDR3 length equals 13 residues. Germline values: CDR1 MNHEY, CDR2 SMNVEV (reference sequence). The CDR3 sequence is CASSFGFGETQYF. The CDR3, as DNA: TGTGCCAGCAGTTTCGGCTTTGGGGAGACCCAGTACTTC.

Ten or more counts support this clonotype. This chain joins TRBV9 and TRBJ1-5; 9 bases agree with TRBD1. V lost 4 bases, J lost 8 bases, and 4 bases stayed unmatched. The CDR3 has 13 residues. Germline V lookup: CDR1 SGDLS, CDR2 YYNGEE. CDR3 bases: TGTGCCAGCAGCCCCGGGACAGGGAAGCCCCAGCATTTT. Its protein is CASSPGTGKPQHF.

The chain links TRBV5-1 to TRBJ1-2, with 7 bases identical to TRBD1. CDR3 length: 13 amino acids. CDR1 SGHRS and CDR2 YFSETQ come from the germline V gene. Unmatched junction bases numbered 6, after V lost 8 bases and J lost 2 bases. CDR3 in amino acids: CASPPGGNYGYTF. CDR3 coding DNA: TGCGCCAGTCCGCCAGGGGGGAACTATGGCTACACCTTC.

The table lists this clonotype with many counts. CDR3 sequence (DNA): TGTGCCAGCAGCTTCCAAGAGACCCAGTACTTC. It encodes CASSFQETQYF. V is TRBV7-9 and J is TRBJ2-5; D is uncertain. Germline lookup yields CDR1 SEHNR and CDR2 FQNEAQ (reference sequence). CDR3 length: 11 amino acids. Trimming left V 3 bases short and J 1 base short, with 0 bases between.

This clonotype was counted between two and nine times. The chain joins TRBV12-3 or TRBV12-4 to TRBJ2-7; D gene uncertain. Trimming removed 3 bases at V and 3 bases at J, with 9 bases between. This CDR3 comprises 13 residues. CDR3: CASSFELIYEQYF. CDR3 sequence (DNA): TGTGCCAGCAGTTTTGAGTTGATCTACGAGCAGTACTTC.

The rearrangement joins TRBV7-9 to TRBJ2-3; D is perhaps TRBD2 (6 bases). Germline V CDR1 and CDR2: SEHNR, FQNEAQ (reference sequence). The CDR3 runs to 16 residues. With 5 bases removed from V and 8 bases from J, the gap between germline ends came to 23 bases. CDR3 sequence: CASSPTGTGMISTQYF. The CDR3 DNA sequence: TGTGCCAGCAGCCCGACCGGGACTGGGATGATCAGTACGCAGTATTTT.

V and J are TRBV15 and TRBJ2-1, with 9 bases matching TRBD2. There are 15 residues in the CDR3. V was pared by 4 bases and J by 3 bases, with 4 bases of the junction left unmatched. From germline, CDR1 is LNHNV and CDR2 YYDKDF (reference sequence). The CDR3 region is CATSTERGVYNEQFF. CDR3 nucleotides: TGTGCCACCAGCACCGAGCGGGGGGTCTACAATGAGCAGTTCTTC. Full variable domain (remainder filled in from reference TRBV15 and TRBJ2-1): DAMVIQNPRYQVTQFGKPVTLSCSQTLNHNVMYWYQQKSSQAPKLLFHYYDKDFNNEADTPDNFQSRRPNTSFCFLDIRSPGLGDTAMYLCATSTERGVYNEQFFGPGTRLTVL.

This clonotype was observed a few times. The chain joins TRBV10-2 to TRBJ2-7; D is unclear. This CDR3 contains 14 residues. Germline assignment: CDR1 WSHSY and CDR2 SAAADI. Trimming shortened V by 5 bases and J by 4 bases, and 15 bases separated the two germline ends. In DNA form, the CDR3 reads TGCGCCAGCAGTCCGTTGTCCAGCCTTTACGAGCAGTACGTC. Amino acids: CASSPLSSLYEQYV.

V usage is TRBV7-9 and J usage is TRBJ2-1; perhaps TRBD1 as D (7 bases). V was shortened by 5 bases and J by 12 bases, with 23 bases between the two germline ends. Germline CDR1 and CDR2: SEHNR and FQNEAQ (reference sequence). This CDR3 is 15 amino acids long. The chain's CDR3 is CASSAAGTAGSGQFF. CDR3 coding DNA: TGTGCCAGCAGCGCGGCGGGGACAGCGGGTTCGGGGCAGTTCTTC.

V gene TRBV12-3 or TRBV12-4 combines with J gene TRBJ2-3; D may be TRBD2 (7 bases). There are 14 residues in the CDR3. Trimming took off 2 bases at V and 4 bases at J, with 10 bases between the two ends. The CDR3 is CASSLKGGPDTQYF. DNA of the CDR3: TGTGCCAGCAGTTTAAAGGGGGGGCCAGATACGCAGTATTTT.

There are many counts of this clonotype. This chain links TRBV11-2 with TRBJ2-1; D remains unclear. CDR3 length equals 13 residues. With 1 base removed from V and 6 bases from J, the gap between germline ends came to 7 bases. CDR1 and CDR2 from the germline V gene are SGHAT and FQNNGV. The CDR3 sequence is CASSLALANEQFF. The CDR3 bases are TGTGCCAGCAGCTTAGCCCTGGCCAATGAGCAGTTCTTC.

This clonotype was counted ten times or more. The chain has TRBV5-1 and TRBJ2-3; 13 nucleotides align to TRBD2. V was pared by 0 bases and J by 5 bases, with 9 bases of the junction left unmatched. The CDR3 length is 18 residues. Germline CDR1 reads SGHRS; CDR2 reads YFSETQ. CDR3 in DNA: TGCGCCAGCAGCTTGGCCCAACTAGCGGGGGGGCCGGGAGATACGCAGTATTTT. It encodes CASSLAQLAGGPGDTQYF.

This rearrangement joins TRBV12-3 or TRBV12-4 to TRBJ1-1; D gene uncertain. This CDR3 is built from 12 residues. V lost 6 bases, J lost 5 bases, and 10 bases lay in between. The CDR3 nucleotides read TGTGCCAGCAGCCGAGCTGTAACTGAAGCTTTCTTT. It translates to CASSRAVTEAFF.

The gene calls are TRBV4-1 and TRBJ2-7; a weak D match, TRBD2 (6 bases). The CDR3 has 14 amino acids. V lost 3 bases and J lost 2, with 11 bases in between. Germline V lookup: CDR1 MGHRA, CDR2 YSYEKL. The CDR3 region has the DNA TGCGCCAGCAGCCAGGAGGGACTGCCCTACGAGCAGTACTTC. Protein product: CASSQEGLPYEQYF.

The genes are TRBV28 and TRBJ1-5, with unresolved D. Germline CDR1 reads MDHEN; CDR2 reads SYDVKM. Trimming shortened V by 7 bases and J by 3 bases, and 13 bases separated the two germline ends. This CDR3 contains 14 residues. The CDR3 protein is CASKIGVSNQPQHF. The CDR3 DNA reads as TGTGCCAGCAAGATAGGAGTTTCCAATCAGCCCCAGCATTTT.

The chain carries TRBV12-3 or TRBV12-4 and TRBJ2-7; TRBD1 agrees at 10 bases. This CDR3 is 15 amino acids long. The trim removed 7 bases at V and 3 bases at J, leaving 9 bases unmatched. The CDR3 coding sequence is TGTGCCAGCACCACCTCGACAGGGGGCGGCTACGAGCAGTACTTC. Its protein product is CASTTSTGGGYEQYF.

The CDR3 nucleotides are TGTGCCAGCAGTTTATATCCGGGGTCCCATACGCAGTATTTT. Translated: CASSLYPGSHTQYF. The V gene is TRBV27, the J gene TRBJ2-3; weak D call: TRBD2 (5 bases). CDR3 length equals 14 residues. V was trimmed by 1 base and J by 7 bases, leaving 12 bases between them. The germline V gene has CDR1 MNHEY and CDR2 SMNVEV (reference sequence).

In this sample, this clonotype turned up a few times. The CDR3 loop is CASSLDGVGFSGNTIYF. CDR3 DNA sequence: TGCGCCAGCAGCTTGGACGGCGTAGGATTCTCTGGAAACACCATATATTTT. V usage is TRBV5-1 and J usage is TRBJ1-3; D ambiguous. The V gene's germline CDR1 is SGHRS and CDR2 YFSETQ. The CDR3 has 17 residues. Trimming shortened V by 0 bases and J by 0 bases, and 13 bases separated the two germline ends.

The CDR3 spells CASNLSGGADEQFF. Written as DNA, the CDR3 is TGTGCCAGCAATCTTAGCGGGGGGGCTGATGAGCAGTTCTTC. The rearrangement links TRBV12-3 or TRBV12-4 to TRBJ2-1; 11 bases fit TRBD2. The CDR3 runs 14 residues. V gave up 7 bases and J gave up 8 bases; unmatched junction bases: 7.